The 6 T cell receptor beta chains in this list originate from one sample, sequenced in a study of blood T cell repertoires in COVID-19. Assay used: immunoSEQ multiplex PCR; TCRdb lists only in-frame clones, some missing. The profile shows about 240,000 clones, about 81% of them singletons. The specimen sequenced was peripheral blood. Receptor source: an older woman with active or convalescent COVID-19.

In its sample, this clone was seen once. This chain joins TRBV6-1 and TRBJ2-7, with 8 bases fitting TRBD2. Losses at the gene ends were 1 base for V and 7 bases for J; bases not matched to a gene: 6. Looked up from germline, CDR1 is MNHNS and CDR2 is SASEGT. This CDR3 is built from 14 residues. The CDR3 DNA sequence: TGTGCCAGCAGTGAAGACGGGGGGGTGTGGGAGCAGTACTTC. Encoded protein: CASSEDGGVWEQYF.

The chain employs TRBV18 and TRBJ2-1, with 8 bases matching TRBD2. Trimming at V came to 3 bases and at J to 8 bases, leaving 9 bases not matched to a gene. Germline assignment: CDR1 KGHSH and CDR2 LQKENI. The CDR3 spans 15 residues. The CDR3 nucleotides are TGTGCCAGCTCACCCCGGGGGGGCGCTGGGGATGAGCAGTTCTTC. Its protein is CASSPRGGAGDEQFF.

This clone was counted a few times. The chain employs TRBV10-2 and TRBJ1-1, with 8 positions matching TRBD1. Germline V CDR1 and CDR2: WSHSY, SAAADI. J was trimmed by 5 bases and V by 6 bases; bases with no gene match: 2. The CDR3 sequence is 12 residues long. The CDR3 DNA reads TGCGCCAGCAGAACAGGGGGGACTGAAGCTTTCTTT. It specifies CASRTGGTEAFF.

The chain uses TRBV12-3 or TRBV12-4 and TRBJ1-1, with D hard to call. The CDR3 is made up of 13 amino acids. Trimming cost V 1 base and J 1 base, with 4 bases left between them. Written as DNA, the CDR3 is TGTGCCAGCAGTTTAGGGAGGAACACTGAAGCTTTCTTT. Its protein product is CASSLGRNTEAFF.

The rearrangement joins TRBV18 to TRBJ2-7, with TRBD1 matching 11 bases. The V segment lost 6 bases and the J segment 6 bases; nucleotides outside the gene matches: 4. Germline assignment: CDR1 KGHSH and CDR2 LQKENI. The CDR3 covers 13 residues. CDR3 sequence: CASSPDRGREQYF. Here the CDR3 DNA reads TGTGCCAGCTCCCCGGACAGGGGGCGCGAGCAGTACTTC.

This clone appeared once. The rearrangement uses TRBV3-1 (or the pseudogene TRBV3-2) and TRBJ2-7; 8 bases line up with TRBD1. Trimming at V came to 4 bases and at J to 2 bases, leaving 7 bases not matched to a gene. This CDR3 has 15 residues. Germline-derived CDR1 and CDR2 are LGHDT and YNNKEL (reference sequence). The CDR3 DNA reads as TGTGCCAGCAGCCTTCTAGGACAGGGCCCCTACGAGCAGTACTTC. Its protein is CASSLLGQGPYEQYF.